The sequence of this TCR beta chain was determined in a study of tumor and adjacent non-tumor tissue in lung cancer. TCRbeta libraries were built with three rounds of nested PCR, modified from ARM-PCR. Each CDR3 protein gets one entry after TCRdb re-called the multiplex PCR reads with MiXCR. The sample includes more than 75,000 distinct CDR3 sequences, approximately 71% seen only once; the top ten take approximately 12%. This sample's RNA came from whole unsorted tissue. Germline V lookup: CDR1 SGHKS, CDR2 YYEKEE (reference sequence). The CDR3 runs to 16 residues. Study findings and constraints: Top 100 clones took a larger repertoire share in normal lung.

Note on this clonotype: No antigen is known for it. A read error may account for a junction end that differs from germline.

The V call is TRBV5-5, the J call TRBJ2-1, with D perhaps matching TRBD1 (6 bases). Material: lung tumor tissue. The source of this sequence is a woman in her sixties or seventies with non-small cell lung cancer. DNA of the CDR3: TGTGCCAGCAGCCCACCGATTGGGGGCGCTTACAATGAGCGGTTCTTC. Translation gives CASSPPIGGAYNERFF.